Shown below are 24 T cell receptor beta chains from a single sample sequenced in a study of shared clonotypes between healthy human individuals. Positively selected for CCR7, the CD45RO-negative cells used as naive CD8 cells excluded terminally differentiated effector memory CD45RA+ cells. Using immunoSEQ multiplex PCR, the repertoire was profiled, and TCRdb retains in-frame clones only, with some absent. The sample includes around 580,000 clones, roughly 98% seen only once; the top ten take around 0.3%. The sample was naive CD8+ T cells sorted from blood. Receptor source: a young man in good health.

The CDR3 nucleotides read TGTGCCAGCAGCGAGGGACAGGGGGCGGCATATGGGGAGCTGTTTTTT. Translating it yields CASSEGQGAAYGELFF. The chain carries TRBV5-5 and TRBJ2-2; TRBD1 matches at 12 bases. Germline V lookup: CDR1 SGHKS, CDR2 YYEKEE (reference sequence). V shed 4 bases, J shed 8 bases, and the junction held 9 bases outside the gene matches. The CDR3 runs to 16 residues.

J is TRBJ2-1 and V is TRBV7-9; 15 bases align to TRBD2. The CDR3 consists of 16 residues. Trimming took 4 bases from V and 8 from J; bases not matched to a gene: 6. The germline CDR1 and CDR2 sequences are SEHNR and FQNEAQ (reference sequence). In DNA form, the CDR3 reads TGTGCCAGCAGCTCCGGGACTAGCGGGAGGAAGTATGAGCAGTTCTTC. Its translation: CASSSGTSGRKYEQFF.

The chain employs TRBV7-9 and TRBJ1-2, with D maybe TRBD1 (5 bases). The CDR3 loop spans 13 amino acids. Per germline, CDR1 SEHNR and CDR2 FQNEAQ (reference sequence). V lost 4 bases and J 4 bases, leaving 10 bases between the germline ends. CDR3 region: CASSSTEFYGYTF. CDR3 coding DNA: TGTGCCAGCAGCTCGACAGAATTCTATGGCTACACCTTC. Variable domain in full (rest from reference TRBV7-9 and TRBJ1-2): DTGVSQNPRHKITKRGQNVTFRCDPISEHNRLYWYRQTLGQGPEFLTYFQNEAQLEKSRLLSDRFSAERPKGSFSTLEIQRTEQGDSAMYLCASSSTEFYGYTFGSGTRLTVV.

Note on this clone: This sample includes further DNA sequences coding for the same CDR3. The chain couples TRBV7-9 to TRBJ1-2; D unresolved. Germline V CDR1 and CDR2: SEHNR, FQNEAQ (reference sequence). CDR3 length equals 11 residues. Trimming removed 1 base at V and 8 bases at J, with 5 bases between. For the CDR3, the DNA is TGTGCCAGCAGCTTAGGTCGAGGCTACACCTTC. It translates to CASSLGRGYTF.

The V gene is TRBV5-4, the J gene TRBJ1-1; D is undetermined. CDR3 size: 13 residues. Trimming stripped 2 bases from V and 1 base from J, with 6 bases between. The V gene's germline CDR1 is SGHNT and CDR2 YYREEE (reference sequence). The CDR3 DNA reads TGTGCCAGCAGCTTTGAGGGGAACACTGAAGCTTTCTTT. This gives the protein CASSFEGNTEAFF.

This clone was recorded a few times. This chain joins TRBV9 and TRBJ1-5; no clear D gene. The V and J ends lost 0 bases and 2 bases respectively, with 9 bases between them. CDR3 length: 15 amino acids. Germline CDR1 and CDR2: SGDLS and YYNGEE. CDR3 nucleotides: TGTGCCAGCAGCGTAGACGGGGTTGGCAATCAGCCCCAGCATTTT. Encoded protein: CASSVDGVGNQPQHF.

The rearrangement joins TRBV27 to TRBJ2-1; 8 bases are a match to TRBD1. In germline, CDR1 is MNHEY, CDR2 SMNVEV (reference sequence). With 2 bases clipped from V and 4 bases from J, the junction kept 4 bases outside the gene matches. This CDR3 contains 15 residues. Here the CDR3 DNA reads TGTGCCAGCAGTTTACGGGACAGGAGATACAATGAGCAGTTCTTC. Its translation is CASSLRDRRYNEQFF.

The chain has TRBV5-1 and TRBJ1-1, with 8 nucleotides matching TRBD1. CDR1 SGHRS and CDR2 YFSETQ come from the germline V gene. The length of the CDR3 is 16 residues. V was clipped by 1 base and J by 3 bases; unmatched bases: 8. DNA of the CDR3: TGCGCCAGCAGCTTGCAACAGGGGGAGAGGTACACTGAAGCTTTCTTT. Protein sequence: CASSLQQGERYTEAFF.

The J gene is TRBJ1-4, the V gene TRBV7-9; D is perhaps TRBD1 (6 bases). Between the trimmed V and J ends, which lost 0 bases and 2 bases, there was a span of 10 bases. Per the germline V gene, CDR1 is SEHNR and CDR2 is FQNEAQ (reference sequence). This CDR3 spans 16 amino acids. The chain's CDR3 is CASSLAPTGTNEKLFF. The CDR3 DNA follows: TGTGCCAGCAGCTTAGCGCCCACAGGGACTAATGAAAAACTGTTTTTT.

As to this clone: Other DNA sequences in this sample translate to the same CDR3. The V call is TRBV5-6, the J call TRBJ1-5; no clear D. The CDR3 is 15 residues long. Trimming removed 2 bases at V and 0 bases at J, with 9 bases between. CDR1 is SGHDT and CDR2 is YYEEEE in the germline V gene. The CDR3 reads CASSLGGSSNQPQHF. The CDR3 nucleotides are TGTGCCAGCAGCTTAGGAGGGTCTAGCAATCAGCCCCAGCATTTT.

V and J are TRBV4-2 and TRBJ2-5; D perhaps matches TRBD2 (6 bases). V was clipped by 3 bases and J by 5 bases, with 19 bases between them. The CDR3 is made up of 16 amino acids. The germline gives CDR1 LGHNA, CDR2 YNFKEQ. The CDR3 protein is CASSQAGDPGGETQYF. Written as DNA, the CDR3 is TGTGCCAGCAGCCAGGCTGGTGACCCAGGAGGGGAGACCCAGTACTTC.

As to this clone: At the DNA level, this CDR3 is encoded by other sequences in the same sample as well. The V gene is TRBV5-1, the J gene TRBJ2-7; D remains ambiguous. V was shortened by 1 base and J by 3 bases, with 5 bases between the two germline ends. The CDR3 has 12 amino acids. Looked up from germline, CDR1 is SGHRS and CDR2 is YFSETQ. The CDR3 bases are TGCGCCAGCAGCTTGTATGGCTACGAGCAGTACTTC. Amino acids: CASSLYGYEQYF.

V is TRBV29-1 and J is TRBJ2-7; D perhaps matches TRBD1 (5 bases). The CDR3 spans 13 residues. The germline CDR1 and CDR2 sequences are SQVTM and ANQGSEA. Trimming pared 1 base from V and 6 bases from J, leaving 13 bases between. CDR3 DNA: TGCAGCGTTGAAGGGGATCTGGGGCTCGAGCAGTACTTC. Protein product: CSVEGDLGLEQYF.

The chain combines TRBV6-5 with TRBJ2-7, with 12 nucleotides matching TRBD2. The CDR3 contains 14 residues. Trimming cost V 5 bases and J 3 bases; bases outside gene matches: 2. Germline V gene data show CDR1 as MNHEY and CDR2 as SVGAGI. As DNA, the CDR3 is TGTGCCAGCAGTGAGACTAGCGGGAGCTACGAGCAGTACTTC. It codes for CASSETSGSYEQYF.

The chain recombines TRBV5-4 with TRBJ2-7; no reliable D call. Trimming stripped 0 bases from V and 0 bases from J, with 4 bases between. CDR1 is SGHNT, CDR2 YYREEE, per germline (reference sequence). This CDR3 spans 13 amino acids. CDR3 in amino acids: CASSLASSYEQYF. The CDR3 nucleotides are TGTGCCAGCAGCTTGGCAAGCTCCTACGAGCAGTACTTC.

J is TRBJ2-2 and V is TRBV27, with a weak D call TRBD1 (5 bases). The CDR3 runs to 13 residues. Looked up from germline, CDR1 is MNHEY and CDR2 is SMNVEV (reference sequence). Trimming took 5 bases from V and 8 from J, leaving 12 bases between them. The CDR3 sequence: CASSLQGSGELFF. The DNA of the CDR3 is TGTGCCAGCAGTCTGCAGGGCAGTGGGGAGCTGTTTTTT.

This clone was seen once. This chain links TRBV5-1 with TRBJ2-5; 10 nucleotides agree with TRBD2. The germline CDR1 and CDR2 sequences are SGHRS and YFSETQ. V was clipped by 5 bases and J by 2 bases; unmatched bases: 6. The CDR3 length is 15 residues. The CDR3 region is CASRGGLAEQETQYF. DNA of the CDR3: TGCGCCAGCAGGGGAGGACTAGCGGAGCAAGAGACCCAGTACTTC.

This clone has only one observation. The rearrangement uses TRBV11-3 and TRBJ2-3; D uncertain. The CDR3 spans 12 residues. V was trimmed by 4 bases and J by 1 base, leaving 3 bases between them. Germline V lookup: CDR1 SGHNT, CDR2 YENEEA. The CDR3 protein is CASSSRTDTQYF. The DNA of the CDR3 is TGTGCCAGCAGCTCCCGCACAGATACGCAGTATTTT.

Here the CDR3 DNA reads TGTGCCAGCAGTGAAGGGTTCATAACAGGGGGCCTATCCTACGAGCAGTACTTC. The encoded protein is CASSEGFITGGLSYEQYF. The chain has TRBV6-1 and TRBJ2-7; 9 bases fit TRBD1. The V gene's germline CDR1 is MNHNS and CDR2 SASEGT. The CDR3 is 18 amino acids. V trimming: 1 base; J trimming: 1 base; junction bases outside the gene matches: 11.

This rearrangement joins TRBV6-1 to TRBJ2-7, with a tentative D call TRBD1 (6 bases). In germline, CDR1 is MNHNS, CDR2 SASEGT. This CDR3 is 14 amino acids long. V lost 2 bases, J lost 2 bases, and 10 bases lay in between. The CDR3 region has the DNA TGTGCCAGCAGTGAACTGGGGGCGACCTACGAGCAGTACTTC. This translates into CASSELGATYEQYF.

The DNA of the CDR3 is TGTGCCAGTAGCAGCTACGAGAGGGCCAATGAGCAGTTCTTC. Amino acid sequence: CASSSYERANEQFF. The chain uses TRBV19 and TRBJ2-1; possible D gene TRBD2, 5 bases. V was pared by 6 bases and J by 6 bases, with 15 bases between. Germline V lookup: CDR1 LNHDA, CDR2 SQIVND (reference sequence). The CDR3 has 14 residues.

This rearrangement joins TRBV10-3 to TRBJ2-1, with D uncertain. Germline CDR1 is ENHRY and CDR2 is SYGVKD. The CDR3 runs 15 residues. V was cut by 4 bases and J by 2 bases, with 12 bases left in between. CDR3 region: CAISAEWGTYNEQFF. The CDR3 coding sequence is TGTGCCATCAGTGCTGAGTGGGGAACCTACAATGAGCAGTTCTTC.

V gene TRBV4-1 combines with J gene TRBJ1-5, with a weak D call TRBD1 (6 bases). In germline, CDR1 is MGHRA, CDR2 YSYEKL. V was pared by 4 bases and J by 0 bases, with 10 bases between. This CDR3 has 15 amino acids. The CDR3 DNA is TGCGCCAGCAGCCCAGGACAGTTTAGCAATCAGCCCCAGCATTTT. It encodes CASSPGQFSNQPQHF.

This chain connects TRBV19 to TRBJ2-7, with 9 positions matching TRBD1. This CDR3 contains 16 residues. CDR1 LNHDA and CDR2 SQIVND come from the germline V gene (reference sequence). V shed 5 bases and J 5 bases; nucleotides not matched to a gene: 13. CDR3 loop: CASSAASGTGFHEQYF. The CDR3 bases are TGTGCCAGTAGTGCGGCCTCCGGGACAGGGTTCCACGAGCAGTACTTC.